A selection of T cell receptor beta chains follows, all from one sample in a study of post-analysis software for immune sequencing data. TCRdb reprocessed the PCR reads via MiXCR and lists one record per CDR3 protein. The sample has roughly 800,000 distinct CDR3 sequences, about half seen once. Sequencing was performed on blood. The receptors originated from a girl aged 5-17 years with multiple sclerosis. Both conserved end residues are part of each CDR3. A D gene is named only where the DNA matches it firmly. Some rows have no size entry. The others give once, few or many, or a class for an expanded clone.

v_gene: TRBV20-1; abundance: few; d_gene: NA; j_gene: TRBJ1-6; CDR3nt: TGCAGTGCCGCCGTGGGGTCTCCTAATTCACCCCTCCACTTT; CDR3aa: CSAAVGSPNSPLHF
v_gene: TRBV7-9; abundance: few; d_gene: NA; j_gene: TRBJ2-7; CDR3nt: TGTGCCAGCAGCGAGGAGTCGTCCCACGAGCAGTACTTC; CDR3aa: CASSEESSHEQYF
v_gene: TRBV2; abundance: few; d_gene: NA; j_gene: TRBJ2-7; CDR3nt: TGTGCCAGCAGTGAAGCGAGGGGATTCGAGCAGTACTTC; CDR3aa: CASSEARGFEQYF
v_gene: TRBV29-1; abundance: NA; d_gene: NA; j_gene: TRBJ2-7; CDR3nt: TGCAGCGTTGAAGTTCAAGGGGCAACCTACGAGCAGTACTTC; CDR3aa: CSVEVQGATYEQYF
v_gene: TRBV29-1; abundance: NA; d_gene: NA; j_gene: TRBJ2-7; CDR3nt: TGCGGCGTTCGGTATCAGCCCCACGAGCAGTACTTC; CDR3aa: CGVRYQPHEQYF
v_gene: TRBV28; abundance: NA; d_gene: TRBD2; j_gene: TRBJ2-5; CDR3nt: TGTGCCAGCAGTTTACCTCGCGGGGGGGAGACCCAGTACTTC; CDR3aa: CASSLPRGGETQYF
v_gene: TRBV20-1; abundance: NA; d_gene: TRBD1; j_gene: TRBJ1-2; CDR3nt: TGCAGTGCGGGACAGACCAACTATGGCTACACCTTC; CDR3aa: CSAGQTNYGYTF
v_gene: TRBV7-3; abundance: few; d_gene: NA; j_gene: TRBJ2-3; CDR3nt: TGTGCCAGCAGCTTAAACCCCTCCTATAGAGCAGATACGCAGTATTTT; CDR3aa: CASSLNPSYRADTQYF
v_gene: TRBV4-3; abundance: NA; d_gene: NA; j_gene: TRBJ2-7; CDR3nt: TGCGCCAGCAGCCAAGGGTTCGGTGTCTACGAGCAGTACTTC; CDR3aa: CASSQGFGVYEQYF
v_gene: TRBV20-1; abundance: NA; d_gene: TRBD2; j_gene: TRBJ2-7; CDR3nt: TGCAGTGCTAGACTAGCGGGAGCATCCCCGCCCTACGGGCAGTACTTC; CDR3aa: CSARLAGASPPYGQYF
v_gene: TRBV11-2; abundance: few; d_gene: NA; j_gene: TRBJ2-5; CDR3nt: TGTGCCAGCAGCTTAGGGCTGCTGTACCAAGAGACCCAGTACTTC; CDR3aa: CASSLGLLYQETQYF
v_gene: TRBV20-1; abundance: few; d_gene: NA; j_gene: TRBJ2-1; CDR3nt: TGCAGTGCTAGAGTATCCGGGGCACCCCGCAATGAGCAGTTCTTC; CDR3aa: CSARVSGAPRNEQFF
v_gene: TRBV4-3; abundance: NA; d_gene: NA; j_gene: TRBJ2-3; CDR3nt: TGCGCCAGCAGCCAAGACCTGCAGGGATACACAGATACGCAGTATTTT; CDR3aa: CASSQDLQGYTDTQYF
v_gene: TRBV29-1; abundance: NA; d_gene: NA; j_gene: TRBJ2-1; CDR3nt: TGCAGCGTTGCTCCCGGCTACAATGAGCAGTTCTTC; CDR3aa: CSVAPGYNEQFF
v_gene: TRBV10-3; abundance: few; d_gene: TRBD2; j_gene: TRBJ2-1; CDR3nt: TGTGCCATCAGTGAGTCTGGCGGGAGAGACAATGAGCAGTTCTTC; CDR3aa: CAISESGGRDNEQFF
v_gene: TRBV29-1; abundance: NA; d_gene: TRBD1; j_gene: TRBJ2-1; CDR3nt: TGCAGCGTCGCCGGGACAGGCCCCTACAATGAGCAGTTCTTC; CDR3aa: CSVAGTGPYNEQFF
v_gene: TRBV6-5; abundance: few; d_gene: NA; j_gene: TRBJ2-7; CDR3nt: TGTGCCAGCAGTCCACAGGGTGGGGTCTCCTACGAGCAGTACTTC; CDR3aa: CASSPQGGVSYEQYF
v_gene: TRBV20-1; abundance: NA; d_gene: NA; j_gene: TRBJ1-2; CDR3nt: TGCAGTGCTGAGGGCGAATTTTCCCGGGGTAACTATGGCTACACCTTC; CDR3aa: CSAEGEFSRGNYGYTF
v_gene: TRBV4-3; abundance: few; d_gene: TRBD1; j_gene: TRBJ1-2; CDR3nt: TGCGCCGGCAGCCAAGAACGTTCACAGGGGCAGAGCTATGGCTACACCTTC; CDR3aa: CAGSQERSQGQSYGYTF
v_gene: TRBV4-1; abundance: few; d_gene: NA; j_gene: TRBJ2-4; CDR3nt: TGCGCCAGCAGCCAACTGGGAATAGCCAAAAACATTCAGTACTTC; CDR3aa: CASSQLGIAKNIQYF
v_gene: TRBV12-3/TRBV12-4; abundance: NA; d_gene: TRBD2; j_gene: TRBJ2-7; CDR3nt: TGTGCCAGCAGCCCGAATCTAGCGGGCGCAAGAACCGGGCAGTACTTC; CDR3aa: CASSPNLAGARTGQYF
v_gene: TRBV29-1; abundance: NA; d_gene: NA; j_gene: TRBJ1-2; CDR3nt: TGCAGCGTTGAGACCGGGAGTACCTATGGCTACACCTTC; CDR3aa: CSVETGSTYGYTF
v_gene: TRBV28; abundance: NA; d_gene: NA; j_gene: TRBJ2-5; CDR3nt: TGTGCCAGCAGTTTCTTAGACGCCCCACAAGAGACCCAGTACTTC; CDR3aa: CASSFLDAPQETQYF
v_gene: TRBV29-1; abundance: NA; d_gene: NA; j_gene: TRBJ2-7; CDR3nt: TGCAGCGTTGCAAACAGGGCCCCCTACGAGCAGTACTTC; CDR3aa: CSVANRAPYEQYF
v_gene: TRBV7-3; abundance: few; d_gene: NA; j_gene: TRBJ2-3; CDR3nt: TGTGCCAGCAGCTTAACGGAGAGGGTGGCAGATACGCAGTATTTT; CDR3aa: CASSLTERVADTQYF
v_gene: TRBV4-3; abundance: NA; d_gene: NA; j_gene: TRBJ2-2; CDR3nt: TGCGCCAGCAGCCACGGGGGACCCACCGGGGAGCTGTTTTTT; CDR3aa: CASSHGGPTGELFF
v_gene: TRBV6-5; abundance: NA; d_gene: NA; j_gene: TRBJ2-5; CDR3nt: TGTGCCAGCAGTTACTCGGGAACCGGGGGCGCAGAGACCCAGTACTTC; CDR3aa: CASSYSGTGGAETQYF
v_gene: TRBV15; abundance: NA; d_gene: NA; j_gene: TRBJ1-4; CDR3nt: TGTGCCACCAGCAGAGAAGGGGGTTTGGCTAATGAAAAACTGTTTTTT; CDR3aa: CATSREGGLANEKLFF
v_gene: TRBV7-9; abundance: NA; d_gene: TRBD2; j_gene: TRBJ2-1; CDR3nt: TGTGCCAGCAGCTATTCCCTGCCTAGCGGGAGTTCCAATGAGCAGTTCTTC; CDR3aa: CASSYSLPSGSSNEQFF
v_gene: TRBV10-1; abundance: NA; d_gene: NA; j_gene: TRBJ2-5; CDR3nt: TGCGCCAGCAGTGAGTCTGGCAGGGGGGAGCAGTACTTC; CDR3aa: CASSESGRGEQYF
v_gene: TRBV12-3/TRBV12-4; abundance: NA; d_gene: NA; j_gene: TRBJ2-3; CDR3nt: TGTGCCAGCAGTCGGACGGCAGATACGCAGTATTTT; CDR3aa: CASSRTADTQYF
v_gene: TRBV4-2; abundance: NA; d_gene: NA; j_gene: TRBJ2-1; CDR3nt: TGTGCCAGCAGGACTGGGGACTCCGAAACCTACAATGAGCAGTTCTTC; CDR3aa: CASRTGDSETYNEQFF
v_gene: TRBV20-1; abundance: NA; d_gene: NA; j_gene: TRBJ2-1; CDR3nt: TGCAGTGCGGGCCTGGGGTTGAGGGATGAGCAGTTCTTC; CDR3aa: CSAGLGLRDEQFF
v_gene: TRBV6-1; abundance: many; d_gene: NA; j_gene: TRBJ2-6; CDR3nt: TGTGCCAGCAGTGAAGCAGGGTCCGGGGCCAACGTCCTGACTTTC; CDR3aa: CASSEAGSGANVLTF
v_gene: TRBV3-1; abundance: NA; d_gene: TRBD2; j_gene: TRBJ2-1; CDR3nt: TGTGCCAGCAGCCATTCCCCGGGACTAGCGGGAGGCTCCTACAATGAGCAGTTCTTC; CDR3aa: CASSHSPGLAGGSYNEQFF
v_gene: TRBV9; abundance: once; d_gene: NA; j_gene: TRBJ1-1; CDR3nt: TGTGCCAGCAGCACGTTGGGTCTCGGTGTAGACACTGAAGCTTTCTTT; CDR3aa: CASSTLGLGVDTEAFF
v_gene: TRBV3-1; abundance: few; d_gene: TRBD1; j_gene: TRBJ2-7; CDR3nt: TGTGCCAGCAGCCAAGGGACAGGGGCGACCTACGAGCAGTACTTC; CDR3aa: CASSQGTGATYEQYF
v_gene: TRBV7-9; abundance: NA; d_gene: TRBD2; j_gene: TRBJ2-1; CDR3nt: TGTGCCAGCAGCTTATTGGACCTAGCGGGAGGGCCTTCCTACAATGAGCAGTTCTTC; CDR3aa: CASSLLDLAGGPSYNEQFF
v_gene: TRBV4-2; abundance: few; d_gene: NA; j_gene: TRBJ2-5; CDR3nt: TGTGCCAGCAGCCAAGATATGGGGGGCGATGAGACCCAGTACTTC; CDR3aa: CASSQDMGGDETQYF
v_gene: TRBV20-1; abundance: NA; d_gene: NA; j_gene: TRBJ1-2; CDR3nt: TGCAGTGCCCGAGGGGACAGCTACACCTTC; CDR3aa: CSARGDSYTF
v_gene: TRBV29-1; abundance: few; d_gene: TRBD1; j_gene: TRBJ1-2; CDR3nt: TGCAGCGTTGACAGGGGGCCGGTATATGGCTACACCTTC; CDR3aa: CSVDRGPVYGYTF
v_gene: TRBV6-5; abundance: NA; d_gene: TRBD1; j_gene: TRBJ1-6; CDR3nt: TGTGCCAGCACAGATACCGGGACAGGGAGAATTTCACCCCTCCACTTT; CDR3aa: CASTDTGTGRISPLHF
v_gene: TRBV18; abundance: NA; d_gene: NA; j_gene: TRBJ1-2; CDR3nt: TGTGCCAGCTCACCCGGATTGCAGAATGGCTACACCTTC; CDR3aa: CASSPGLQNGYTF
v_gene: TRBV7-2; abundance: NA; d_gene: TRBD2; j_gene: TRBJ2-5; CDR3nt: TGTGCCAGCAGCTTAGCGCTAGCGGGAGGGCAAGGGACCCAGTACTTC; CDR3aa: CASSLALAGGQGTQYF
v_gene: TRBV29-1; abundance: NA; d_gene: TRBD1; j_gene: TRBJ2-3; CDR3nt: TGCAGCGTGAGGGGACAGGGGGCAACAGATACGCAGTATTTT; CDR3aa: CSVRGQGATDTQYF
v_gene: TRBV20-1; abundance: NA; d_gene: NA; j_gene: TRBJ2-1; CDR3nt: TGCAGTGCTAGTTGGGAGCGCGAGCAGTTCTTC; CDR3aa: CSASWEREQFF
v_gene: TRBV4-3; abundance: few; d_gene: TRBD2; j_gene: TRBJ2-3; CDR3nt: TGCGCCAGCAGCCTTCTAGCGGGAAACACAGATACGCAGTATTTT; CDR3aa: CASSLLAGNTDTQYF
v_gene: TRBV5-1; abundance: few; d_gene: NA; j_gene: TRBJ2-7; CDR3nt: TGCGCCAGCAGCTTGGGGCTGCTGGGGTCCTACGAGCAGTACTTC; CDR3aa: CASSLGLLGSYEQYF
v_gene: TRBV29-1; abundance: few; d_gene: NA; j_gene: TRBJ1-1; CDR3nt: TGCAGCGTGGGGAGAGGGACTAACACTGAAGCTTTCTTT; CDR3aa: CSVGRGTNTEAFF
v_gene: TRBV15; abundance: few; d_gene: NA; j_gene: TRBJ1-2; CDR3nt: TGTGCCACCAGCAGAGATCGGGACGGCTATGGCTACACCTTC; CDR3aa: CATSRDRDGYGYTF
v_gene: TRBV10-3; abundance: once; d_gene: NA; j_gene: TRBJ1-1; CDR3nt: TGTGCCATCAGTGAGCCGGGACTCAGGAACACTGGAGCTTTCTTT; CDR3aa: CAISEPGLRNTGAFF
v_gene: TRBV28; abundance: NA; d_gene: TRBD2; j_gene: TRBJ2-5; CDR3nt: TGTGCCAGCAGTTTATGGGGGGATGGTAGCGGGAAGAAAGAGACCCAGTACTTC; CDR3aa: CASSLWGDGSGKKETQYF
v_gene: TRBV27; abundance: once; d_gene: TRBD1; j_gene: TRBJ1-2; CDR3nt: TGTGCCAGCAGCCCCCTCGACAGGGACGGAGGCTACACCTTC; CDR3aa: CASSPLDRDGGYTF
v_gene: TRBV20-1; abundance: NA; d_gene: TRBD2; j_gene: TRBJ2-1; CDR3nt: TGCAGTGCTAGAGATAAGGAGCGGGGTAGCTCCTACAATGAGCAGTTCTTC; CDR3aa: CSARDKERGSSYNEQFF
v_gene: TRBV5-1; abundance: NA; d_gene: TRBD1; j_gene: TRBJ2-3; CDR3nt: TGCGCCAGCAGCGGAGGACGGACAGGCCTCACAGATACGCAGTATTTT; CDR3aa: CASSGGRTGLTDTQYF
v_gene: TRBV29-1; abundance: NA; d_gene: NA; j_gene: TRBJ2-3; CDR3nt: TGCAGCGTTGTATTCGGGAGAACCACAGATACGCAGTATTTT; CDR3aa: CSVVFGRTTDTQYF